A single T cell receptor beta chain is shown here with its context. Its antigen remains unknown. The data derive from a study of siplizumab effects on memory and regulatory T cells. Unmatched junction bases numbered 8, after V lost 1 base and J lost 1 base. Germline V gene sequence: CDR1 SGHDT, CDR2 YYEEEE. The CDR3 totals 17 residues. Findings of the study overall: Only a minor fraction of alloreactive clones mapped to unstimulated subsets. Memory cells seemed less diverse than naive T cells, which seemed major alloresponse contributors. Researchers did not confirm the suppressive function of proliferating Tregs from siplizumab cultures.

Roughly 100,000 TCR templates underwent assay in every sample. Profiling relied on immunoSEQ multiplex PCR, and the TCRdb table lists in-frame clones only, not all of them. This table has 45,000 to 50,000 clones, 87% appearing once. The source material was naive CD8+ T cells sorted from blood. This receptor was identified in a human donor in good health. This chain joins TRBV5-6 and TRBJ2-7, with 10 bases fitting TRBD1. The CDR3 spells CASSLFWTGGSSYEQYF. Here the CDR3 DNA reads TGTGCCAGCAGCTTGTTTTGGACAGGGGGTTCGTCCTACGAGCAGTACTTC. The full variable domain, in which reference TRBV5-6 and TRBJ2-7 provide the parts outside the CDR3, is DAGVTQSPTHLIKTRGQQVTLRCSPKSGHDTVSWYQQALGQGPQFIFQYYEEEERQRGNFPDRFSGHQFPNYSSELNVNALLLGDSALYLCASSLFWTGGSSYEQYFGPGTRLTVT.